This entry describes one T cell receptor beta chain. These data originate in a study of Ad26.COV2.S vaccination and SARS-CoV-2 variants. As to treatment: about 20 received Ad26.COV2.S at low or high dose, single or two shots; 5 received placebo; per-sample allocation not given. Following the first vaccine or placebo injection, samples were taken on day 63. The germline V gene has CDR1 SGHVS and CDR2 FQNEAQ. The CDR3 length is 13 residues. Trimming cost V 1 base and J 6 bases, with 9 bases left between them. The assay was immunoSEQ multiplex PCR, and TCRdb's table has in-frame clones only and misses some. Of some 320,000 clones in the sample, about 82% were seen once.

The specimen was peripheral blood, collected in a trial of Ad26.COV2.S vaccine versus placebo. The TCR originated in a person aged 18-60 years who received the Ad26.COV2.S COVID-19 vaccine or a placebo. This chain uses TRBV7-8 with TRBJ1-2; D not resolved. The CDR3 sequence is CASSLGGVDGYTF. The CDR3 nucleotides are TGTGCCAGCAGCTTAGGGGGAGTGGATGGCTACACCTTC.